This T cell receptor (beta chain) was found in a study of CD4 T cells in relation to SARS-CoV-2 and coronaviruses. Looking at the study overall: The HLA restriction of the shared crossreactive spike epitopes was mapped.

Unexposed donor CD4+ T cells date from about 2011-2018, before the COVID-19 pandemic. The cells were cultured for about ten days before CD4+ T cells were isolated. Each well had a few million PBMCs in 5% human AB serum with IL-2. TCRdb keeps only in-frame clones here, not all; method: immunoSEQ multiplex PCR. The sample includes around 15,000 clones, around 78% of them seen just once. Worth noting for this clone: Its antigen remains unknown.

Germline CDR1 reads LNHDA; CDR2 reads SQIVND (reference sequence). CDR3 length: 13 amino acids. Deletions cut 11 bases from V and 5 bases from J, with 16 bases between. Study-level findings and limits: Each donor contributed either pre-pandemic or post-infection samples, not both. Monoreactive clones expanded significantly more to SARS-CoV-2 than crossreactive clones did.

Sequenced material: CD4+ T cells from PBMCs, cultured in vitro. V is TRBV19 and J is TRBJ1-5; D is ambiguous. This clonotype was obtained from a human donor in good health. CDR3 loop: CALSKGLHQPQHF. The DNA of the CDR3 is TGTGCCCTGTCTAAGGGTCTGCATCAGCCCCAGCATTTT.